This TCR beta chain appears in the sequencing data of a study of early T cells in non-severe SARS-CoV-2 infection. Study overall: Sequencing input comprised bulk RNA from unsorted whole blood; chain pairing was not available. Whole-study findings and limits: Private and CD4 specificities were missed by VDJdb matching, skewed to anti-spike CD8.

Separate cDNA molecules each had unique molecular identifiers attached to them. Using its own MiXCR run on the 5' RACE reads, TCRdb lists one record per CDR3 protein. Of about 64,000 distinct CDR3 sequences in the sample, roughly 18% are singletons; the top ten hold around 9.8%. This clonotype was picked up a small number of times. Its target is not known. V was pared by 0 bases and J by 4 bases, with 10 bases between. The germline V gene encodes CDR1 SGHVS and CDR2 FNYEAQ. This CDR3 has 14 residues. The chain links TRBV7-6 to TRBJ2-7; D possibly corresponds to TRBD1 (6 bases). This material consisted of whole blood, taken at baseline. The sequence derives from an adult who was a healthcare worker with PCR-confirmed SARS-CoV-2 infection or an uninfected control (not recorded which). The CDR3 reads CASSLARQGYEQYF. The DNA of the CDR3 is TGTGCCAGCAGCTTAGCCCGCCAGGGGTACGAGCAGTACTTC.